The rows below give T cell receptor beta chains drawn from one sample of a study of OX40 agonist ivuxolimab in advanced cancers. The assay was immunoSEQ multiplex PCR, and TCRdb's table has in-frame clones only and misses some. Here the sample spans around 13,000 clones, around 74% being singletons. The input for sequencing was CD4+ or CD8+ T cells sorted from blood, taken in a trial of the OX40 agonist ivuxolimab. These receptors originate from an adult with an advanced solid tumor such as melanoma, head and neck, liver or kidney cancer. The CDR3 runs from the conserved cysteine through the conserved F or W. The D gene is left open where the match is weak. Rows may omit the clone size; those that give it use once, few, many or a size class.

clone_size j_call v_call d_call cdr3_length cdr3_nt cdr3_aa
- TRBJ2-7 TRBV15 TRBD1 13 TGTGCCACCAGTCAGGACAGGGGCTACGAGCAGTACTTC CATSQDRGYEQYF
- TRBJ2-1 TRBV6-5 TRBD2 15 TGTGCCAGCAGTGCTGCTAGCGGGAGAACCGATGAGCAGTTCTTC CASSAASGRTDEQFF
- TRBJ2-3 TRBV9 TRBD2 17 TGTGCCAGCAGCGGGGCCGGGACTAGCGGACGCACAGATACGCAGTATTTT CASSGAGTSGRTDTQYF
- TRBJ2-7 TRBV19 - 13 TGTGCCAGTAGTATCCCTCCTGAAGACGAGCAGTACTTC CASSIPPEDEQYF
once TRBJ1-2 TRBV4-3 - 14 TGCGCCAGCAGCCAAAACCTCGGATGGGGAGGCTACACCTTC CASSQNLGWGGYTF
- TRBJ2-2 TRBV9 - 12 TGTGCCAGCAGACGGTTCGACGGGGAGCTGTTTTTT CASRRFDGELFF
once TRBJ1-5 TRBV30 - 16 TGTGCCTGGAGTGTTACGGACTACTATAGCAATCAGCCCCAGCATTTT CAWSVTDYYSNQPQHF
few TRBJ1-1 TRBV5-5 - 12 TGTGCCAGCAGCCCCGGGGGCGCTGAAGCTTTCTTT CASSPGGAEAFF
- TRBJ2-3 TRBV7-3 TRBD2 16 TGTGCCAGCAGCTCTGGACTAGCGGGGTACACAGATACGCAGTATTTT CASSSGLAGYTDTQYF
- TRBJ2-7 TRBV6-5 - 12 TGTGCCAGCAGTTACGATACCTACGAGCAGTACTTC CASSYDTYEQYF
- TRBJ1-2 TRBV7-9 - 15 TGTGCCAGCAGCTCGACCGGGAAGAACTTCTATGGCTACACCTTC CASSSTGKNFYGYTF
- TRBJ2-7 TRBV5-4 - 12 TGTGCCAGCAGCTTGGGCACCTACGAGCAGTACTTC CASSLGTYEQYF
few TRBJ2-7 TRBV7-8 TRBD1 15 TGTGCCAGCAGCCCTCGACAGGGTCCCTCCTACGAGCAGTACTTC CASSPRQGPSYEQYF
once TRBJ1-4 TRBV6-1 TRBD1 15 TGTGCCAGCAGTGAAACGACAGGGGGGAATGAAAAACTGTTTTTT CASSETTGGNEKLFF
- TRBJ1-1 TRBV5-4 TRBD1 14 TGTGCCAGCAGCCCGACAGGGGGTAACACTGAAGCTTTCTTT CASSPTGGNTEAFF
few TRBJ1-2 TRBV15 - 14 TGTGCCACCAGCAGGTACCGGGACCGGCATGGCTACACCTTC CATSRYRDRHGYTF
- TRBJ1-3 TRBV9 TRBD1 16 TGTGCCAGCAGCCAAGGACAGGGGGCAGCTGGAAACACCATATATTTT CASSQGQGAAGNTIYF
- TRBJ2-3 TRBV27 - 15 TGTGCCAGCAGTTTATTAGGTGGGGGCGCAGATACGCAGTATTTT CASSLLGGGADTQYF
- TRBJ2-2 TRBV19 - 14 TGTGCCAGTAGTATAGGGCGGTTTGCTGGGGAGCTGTTTTTT CASSIGRFAGELFF
- TRBJ2-3 TRBV28 TRBD2 14 TGTGCCAGCAGTTTATCAGGGACTAGCGGCCGTGTGTATTTT CASSLSGTSGRVYF
- TRBJ2-7 TRBV14 - 18 TGTGCCAGCAGCCAAGACAGCCCCGGTCAGAGGAGCTCCTACGAGCAGTACTTC CASSQDSPGQRSSYEQYF
- TRBJ2-7 TRBV2 TRBD2 16 TGTGCCAGCAGGACACCGGGACTAGCGGGGGACTACGAGCAGTACTTC CASRTPGLAGDYEQYF
- TRBJ2-7 TRBV28 TRBD1 14 TGTGCCAGCAGTCCCGCGGACAGGGCCCACGAGCAGTACTTC CASSPADRAHEQYF
- TRBJ2-7 TRBV6-5 - 15 TGTGCCAGCAGTTACGGGGGACCCGCCTTTTACGAGCAGTACTTC CASSYGGPAFYEQYF
once TRBJ2-7 TRBV6-6 - 13 TGTGCCAGCAGTTACGACATCTCCTACGAGCAGTACTTC CASSYDISYEQYF
- TRBJ2-3 TRBV28 TRBD2 16 TGTGCCAGCGATACTAATAGCGGGAGGATCACAGATACGCAGTATTTT CASDTNSGRITDTQYF
- TRBJ2-1 TRBV5-1 TRBD1 14 TGCGCCAGCAGCCACGGGACAGGGACTAATGAGCAGTTCTTC CASSHGTGTNEQFF
- TRBJ1-1 TRBV11-2 - 15 TGTGCCAGCAGCTTAGTACCGGGGGTGAACACTGAAGCTTTCTTT CASSLVPGVNTEAFF
- TRBJ2-6 TRBV2 TRBD1 16 TGTGCCAGCACCGTTGACAGGGGTGGTGGGGCCAACGTCCTGACTTTC CASTVDRGGGANVLTF
- TRBJ2-3 TRBV27 TRBD2 19 TGTGCCAGCAGTCCGGAGGTAGCGGGAGCTCGCGTAAGCACAGATACGCAGTATTTT CASSPEVAGARVSTDTQYF
medium-sized TRBJ1-5 TRBV7-6 - 16 TGTGCCAGCAGCTTAGGTGACTTGGATAGCAATCAGCCCCAGCATTTT CASSLGDLDSNQPQHF
- TRBJ2-3 TRBV19 - 15 TGTGCCAGTAGTATAAGGACTGCCCCGCCTGATACGCAGTATTTT CASSIRTAPPDTQYF
- TRBJ2-1 TRBV30 - 15 TGTGCCTGGAGGAGAGACAGCCTCTCCTACAATGAGCAGTTCTTC CAWRRDSLSYNEQFF
- TRBJ2-7 TRBV6-4 TRBD2 15 TGTGCCAGCAGTGGGACTAGCGGGAGGACTTACGAGCAGTACTTC CASSGTSGRTYEQYF
once TRBJ1-1 TRBV4-3 - 15 TGCGCCAGCAGCCAAGGACAGTTCATGAACACTGAAGCTTTCTTT CASSQGQFMNTEAFF
- TRBJ2-1 TRBV7-8 - 14 TGTGCCAGCAGCTCCCTAGGGGGAGGCGATGAGCAGTTCTTC CASSSLGGGDEQFF
- TRBJ2-2 TRBV28 - 14 TGTGCCACCAGAGGACACACTAACACCGGGGAGCTGTTTTTT CATRGHTNTGELFF
- TRBJ2-2 TRBV11-2 - 16 TGTGCCAGCAGCGAAGGGACCAACCGGAACACCGGGGAGCTGTTTTTT CASSEGTNRNTGELFF
few TRBJ2-7 TRBV27 - 14 TGTGCCAGCAGCGAGCGGGCCTACGCCTACGAGCAGTACTTC CASSERAYAYEQYF
- TRBJ2-5 TRBV28 TRBD1 14 TGTGCCAGCAGTCCACGGACAGGGGGGGAGACCCAGTACTTC CASSPRTGGETQYF
- TRBJ1-2 TRBV5-1 - 15 TGCGCCAGCAGCGCCCACAAGGGGGAGGCCTATGGCTACACCTTC CASSAHKGEAYGYTF
- TRBJ2-6 TRBV27 - 15 TGTGCCAGCAGCTTTATCCTCTCTGGGGCCAACGTCCTGACTTTC CASSFILSGANVLTF
- TRBJ2-7 TRBV28 TRBD2 16 TGTGCCAGCAGTTTCGTGGCTAGCGGGGCATCCTACGAGCAGTACTTC CASSFVASGASYEQYF
- TRBJ2-1 TRBV7-8 TRBD1 15 TGTGCCAGCAGCTTGAACAGGGGGTCGTACAGTGAGCAGTTCTTC CASSLNRGSYSEQFF
- TRBJ2-6 TRBV30 - 13 TGTGCCTGGAAAGGGATTGGGGCCAACGTCCTGACTTTC CAWKGIGANVLTF
once TRBJ2-6 TRBV15 - 14 TGTGCCACCGGAGGAGCTTCTGGGGCCAACGTCCTGACTTTC CATGGASGANVLTF